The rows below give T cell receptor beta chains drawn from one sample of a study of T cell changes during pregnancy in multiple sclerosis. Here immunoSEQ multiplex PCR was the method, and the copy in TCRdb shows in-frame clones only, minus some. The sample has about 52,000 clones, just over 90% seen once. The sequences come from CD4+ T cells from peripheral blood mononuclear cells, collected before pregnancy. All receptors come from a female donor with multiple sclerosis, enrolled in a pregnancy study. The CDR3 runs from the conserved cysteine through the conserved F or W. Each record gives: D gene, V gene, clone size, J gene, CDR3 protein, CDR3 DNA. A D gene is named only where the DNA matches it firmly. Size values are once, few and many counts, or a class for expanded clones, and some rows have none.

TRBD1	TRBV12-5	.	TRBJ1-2	CASGAYGTGYGYTF	TGTGCTAGTGGTGCTTACGGGACAGGGTATGGCTACACCTTC
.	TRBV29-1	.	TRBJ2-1	CSVKNNEQFF	TGCAGCGTCAAAAACAATGAGCAGTTCTTC
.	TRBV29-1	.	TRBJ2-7	CSATGTPAYEQYF	TGCAGCGCAACCGGGACACCGGCCTACGAGCAGTACTTC
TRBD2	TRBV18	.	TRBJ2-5	CASSPLPPGGQETQYF	TGTGCCAGCTCACCTCTACCCCCGGGGGGCCAAGAGACCCAGTACTTC
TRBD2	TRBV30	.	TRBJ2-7	CAWSLSGRAAFEQYF	TGTGCCTGGAGTCTCAGCGGGAGGGCCGCCTTCGAGCAGTACTTC
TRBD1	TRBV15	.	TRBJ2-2	CATSYPTGGTSGELFF	TGTGCCACCAGTTATCCCACAGGGGGTACGTCCGGGGAGCTGTTTTTT
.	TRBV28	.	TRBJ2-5	CASSSPIWANQETQYF	TGTGCCAGCAGTTCTCCCATTTGGGCGAATCAAGAGACCCAGTACTTC
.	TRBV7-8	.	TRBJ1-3	CASSLVRSNQYF	TGTGCCAGCAGCTTAGTTAGATCCAACCAATATTTT
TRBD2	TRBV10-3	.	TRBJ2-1	CAISESRSGSVREQFF	TGTGCCATCAGTGAGTCACGTAGCGGGAGCGTCCGTGAGCAGTTCTTC
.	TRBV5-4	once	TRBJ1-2	CASSLGAVGGYTF	TGTGCCAGCAGCTTGGGTGCGGTTGGCGGCTACACCTTC
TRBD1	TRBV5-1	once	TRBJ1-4	CASSLGQGATNEKLFF	TGCGCCAGCAGCTTAGGACAGGGGGCCACTAATGAAAAACTGTTTTTT
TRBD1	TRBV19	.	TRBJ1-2	CASSNPPGTGKGYGYTF	TGTGCCAGTAGTAATCCCCCGGGGACAGGGAAAGGCTATGGCTACACCTTC
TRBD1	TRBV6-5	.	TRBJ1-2	CASSYLVQGDNYGYTF	TGTGCCAGCAGTTACCTTGTACAGGGGGATAACTATGGCTACACCTTC
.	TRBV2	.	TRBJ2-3	CASSLGQSDTQYF	TGTGCCAGCAGCCTCGGACAGTCAGATACGCAGTATTTT
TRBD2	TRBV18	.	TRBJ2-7	CASSLLAGGSYEQYF	TGTGCCAGCTCTCTACTAGCGGGAGGCTCCTACGAGCAGTACTTC
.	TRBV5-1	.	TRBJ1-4	CASSLDRPATNEKLFF	TGCGCCAGCAGCTTGGACAGGCCTGCAACTAATGAAAAACTGTTTTTT
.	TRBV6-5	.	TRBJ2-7	CASSYSLEVATYEQYF	TGTGCCAGCAGTTACTCGCTAGAGGTGGCTACCTACGAGCAGTACTTC
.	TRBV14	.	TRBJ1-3	CASSPHEGLSSNTIYF	TGTGCCAGCAGCCCCCACGAGGGACTGTCGTCAAACACCATATATTTT
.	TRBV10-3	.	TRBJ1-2	CAISEPRQELDGYTF	TGTGCCATCAGTGAGCCCCGACAGGAACTAGATGGCTACACCTTC
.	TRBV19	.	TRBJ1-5	CATRGRVNLSNQPQHF	TGTGCCACCAGGGGCAGGGTCAACCTTAGCAATCAGCCCCAGCATTTT
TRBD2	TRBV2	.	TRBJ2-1	CASKREANEQFF	TGTGCCAGCAAGCGGGAGGCCAATGAGCAGTTCTTC
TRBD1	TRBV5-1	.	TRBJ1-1	CASSLRGQGGNTEAFF	TGCGCCAGCAGCTTGCGTGGACAGGGTGGGAACACTGAAGCTTTCTTT
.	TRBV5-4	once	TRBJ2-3	CASSLAGGRITDTQYF	TGTGCCAGCAGCTTGGCCGGAGGGAGAATCACAGATACGCAGTATTTT
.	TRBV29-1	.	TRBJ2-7	CSVALALGEQYF	TGCAGCGTTGCCCTAGCGCTGGGCGAGCAGTACTTC
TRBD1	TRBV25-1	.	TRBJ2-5	CASSDPTGDETQYF	TGTGCCAGCAGTGACCCGACAGGGGATGAGACCCAGTACTTC
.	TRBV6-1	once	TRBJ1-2	CASSEMGDRINYGYTF	TGTGCCAGCAGTGAAATGGGCGACAGGATTAACTATGGCTACACCTTC
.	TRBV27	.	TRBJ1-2	CASSWVGGDYGYTF	TGTGCCAGCAGTTGGGTAGGGGGGGACTATGGCTACACCTTC
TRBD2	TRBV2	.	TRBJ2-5	CASSGGETQYF	TGTGCCTCCAGCGGGGGAGAGACCCAGTACTTC
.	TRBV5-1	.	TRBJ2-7	CASSSSSYEQYF	TGCGCCAGCAGCTCGAGCTCCTACGAGCAGTACTTC
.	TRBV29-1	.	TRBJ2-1	CSVAGLAYNEQFF	TGCAGCGTTGCGGGACTTGCCTACAATGAGCAGTTCTTC
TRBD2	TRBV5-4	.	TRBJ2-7	CASSFRTSGTYEQYF	TGTGCCAGCAGCTTTAGGACTAGCGGTACCTACGAGCAGTACTTC
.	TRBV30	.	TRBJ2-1	CAWSDPGGESYNEQFF	TGTGCCTGGAGTGACCCCGGAGGGGAGTCCTACAATGAGCAGTTCTTC
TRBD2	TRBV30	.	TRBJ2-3	CAWSVKAGGDTQYF	TGTGCCTGGAGTGTGAAAGCGGGAGGGGATACGCAGTATTTT
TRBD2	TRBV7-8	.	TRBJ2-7	CASSSQAGTSDSQYF	TGTGCCAGCAGCTCCCAGGCAGGGACTAGCGATTCGCAGTACTTC
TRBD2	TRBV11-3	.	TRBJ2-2	CASSPYPGLAGGDTGELFF	TGTGCCAGCAGCCCGTATCCGGGACTAGCGGGAGGTGACACCGGGGAGCTGTTTTTT
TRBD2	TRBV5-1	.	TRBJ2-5	CASSLAGGPLQTQYF	TGCGCCAGCAGCTTGGCGGGAGGACCTCTGCAGACCCAGTACTTC
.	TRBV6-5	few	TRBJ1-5	CASSYSSATGQPQHF	TGTGCCAGCAGTTACTCGTCAGCCACAGGGCAGCCCCAGCATTTT
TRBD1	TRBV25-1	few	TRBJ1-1	CASSPLGQGTEAFF	TGTGCCAGCAGTCCGCTTGGACAGGGGACTGAAGCTTTCTTT
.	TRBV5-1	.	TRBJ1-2	CASSLDLGDYGYTF	TGCGCCAGCAGCCTGGACCTGGGAGACTATGGCTACACCTTC
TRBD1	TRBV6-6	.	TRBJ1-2	CASSDSQGDYGYTF	TGTGCCAGCAGTGATTCACAGGGGGACTATGGCTACACCTTC
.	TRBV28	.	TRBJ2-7	CASSTSTGNEQYF	TGTGCCAGCAGTACTTCTACAGGGAACGAGCAGTACTTC
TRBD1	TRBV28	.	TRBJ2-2	CASSPRGTGRGGELFF	TGTGCCAGCAGTCCACGGGGGACAGGGAGGGGCGGGGAGCTGTTTTTT
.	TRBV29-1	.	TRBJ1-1	CSVGEGREAFF	TGCAGCGTTGGGGAGGGCAGGGAAGCTTTCTTT
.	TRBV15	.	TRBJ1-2	CATSRNQDYGYTF	TGTGCCACCAGCAGGAACCAGGACTATGGCTACACCTTC
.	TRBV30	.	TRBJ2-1	CAWSVRGAPNNEQFF	TGTGCCTGGAGTGTACGGGGAGCGCCTAACAATGAGCAGTTCTTC